The clone carrying this TCR beta chain was counted at least ten times. Antigen specificity is unknown. This entry is derived from a study of early T cells in non-severe SARS-CoV-2 infection. TCRdb re-analysed the 5' RACE reads in MiXCR, keeping a single row per CDR3 protein. The repertoire holds some 91,000 distinct CDR3 sequences, with about 13% as singletons. Study-level findings and limits: VDJdb-based matching was biased toward anti-spike CD8 responses and missed private and CD4 specificities.

The CDR3 has 15 residues. Trimming stripped 1 base from V and 0 bases from J, with 7 bases between. The V gene's germline CDR1 is MGHDK and CDR2 SYGVNS. The V call is TRBV25-1, the J call TRBJ2-4; D remains unclear. Input material: whole blood. The sequence was collected from an adult who was a healthcare worker with PCR-confirmed SARS-CoV-2 infection or an uninfected control (not recorded which). The CDR3 nucleotides read TGTGCCAGCAGTGAATCCGGGTTAGCCAAAAACATTCAGTACTTC. As protein: CASSESGLAKNIQYF.